This entry features one T cell receptor beta chain sequence. The target antigen is unknown. The entry originates in a study of radiation and T cells in renal cell carcinoma. Study results and limitations: Baseline intratumoral clonotype presence is unknown without pretreatment biopsies.

CDR3 length equals 13 residues. V was shortened by 0 bases and J by 12 bases, with 15 bases between the two germline ends. Per germline, CDR1 SGHDN and CDR2 FVKESK. As to time point: blood 2 weeks post-SBRT. The treatment here: 15 Gy SBRT to primary tumor, nephrectomy 4 weeks later. Produced via immunoSEQ multiplex PCR; TCRdb's table is partial and in-frame only. The repertoire includes tens of thousands of clones, 80% of them detected once, and 25% to 35% sits in the top ten. V and J are TRBV14 and TRBJ2-7; D may be TRBD2 (6 bases). The sequences come from blood, collected from a patient whose treatment included radiotherapy and nephrectomy. The receptor was derived from a woman in her seventies with renal cell carcinoma. In nucleotides, the CDR3 is TGTGCCAGCAGCCAAGAGGGAGGCCGCCGTCCGTACTTC. Translation gives CASSQEGGRRPYF. Drawing the rest from reference TRBV14 and TRBJ2-7, the complete variable domain is EAGVTQFPSHSVIEKGQTVTLRCDPISGHDNLYWYRRVMGKEIKFLLHFVKESKQDESGMPNNRFLAERTGGTYSTLKVQPAELEDSGVYFCASSQEGGRRPYFGPGTRLTVT.